Presented here are 11 T cell receptor beta chains from one specimen sequenced in a study of T-cell memory formation after mild COVID-19. TCRdb used MiXCR to reprocess the 5' RACE reads, holding one entry per CDR3 protein. The sample has hundreds of thousands of distinct CDR3 sequences; under 30% are singletons. Material for sequencing was PBMCs or a T cell subset sorted from them (not recorded which). The receptors were gathered from an adult woman who had mild COVID-19 (a few samples of this study predate the infection). Cell type and time point are not known.

This clonotype was counted only a few times. The chain has TRBV3-1 and TRBJ1-1, with unresolved D. The CDR3 contains 13 residues. V was shortened by 1 base and J by 4 bases, with 7 bases between the two germline ends. In germline, CDR1 is LGHDT, CDR2 YNNKEL (reference sequence). CDR3 in amino acids: CASSQGGSTEAFF. CDR3 nucleotides: TGTGCCAGCAGCCAAGGAGGTAGCACTGAAGCTTTCTTT. The complete variable domain, with remaining parts taken from reference TRBV3-1 and TRBJ1-1, reads DTAVSQTPKYLVTQMGNDKSIKCEQNLGHDTMYWYKQDSKKFLKIMFSYNNKELIINETVPNRFSPKSPDKAHLNLHINSLELGDSAVYFCASSQGGSTEAFFGQGTRLTVV.

The chain employs TRBV9 and TRBJ2-5; D is perhaps TRBD2 (5 bases). In germline, CDR1 is SGDLS, CDR2 YYNGEE. The CDR3 runs to 13 residues. V gave up 3 bases and J gave up 4 bases, with 10 bases separating them. The CDR3 DNA is TGTGCCAGCAGCGGGGGAGCGGTAGAGACCCAGTACTTC. This sequence encodes CASSGGAVETQYF.

The V and J genes are TRBV4-1 and TRBJ1-1; 9 positions match TRBD1. CDR3 size: 16 residues. Trimming removed 1 base from V and 1 base from J; junction bases left unmatched: 4. The V gene's germline CDR1 is MGHRA and CDR2 YSYEKL. Here the CDR3 DNA reads TGCGCCAGCAGCCAAGTGACAGGGGGAGCGAACACTGAAGCTTTCTTT. It encodes CASSQVTGGANTEAFF.

The chain uses TRBV4-1 and TRBJ2-7; 9 bases fit TRBD2. The V gene's germline CDR1 is MGHRA and CDR2 YSYEKL. This CDR3 is built from 14 residues. V lost 0 bases, J lost 9 bases, and 6 bases stayed unmatched. The CDR3 loop reads CASSQDVAGERQYF. In nucleotides, the CDR3 is TGCGCCAGCAGCCAAGATGTAGCGGGGGAGAGGCAGTACTTC.

The chain joins TRBV14 to TRBJ1-6; 8 nucleotides line up with TRBD1. The J segment lost 7 bases and the V segment lost 8 bases, leaving 4 bases of the junction unmatched. The CDR3 runs 13 residues. Germline values: CDR1 SGHDN, CDR2 FVKESK. CDR3 residues: CASGWTGNSPLHF. DNA of the CDR3: TGTGCCAGCGGCTGGACAGGGAATTCACCCCTCCACTTT.

The rearrangement links TRBV18 to TRBJ2-7, with 9 nucleotides matching TRBD1. The junction had 9 bases not matched to a gene; V was cut back by 3 bases and J by 3 bases. CDR1 KGHSH and CDR2 LQKENI come from the germline V gene. The CDR3 is 16 amino acids. DNA of the CDR3: TGTGCCAGCTCACCGTCTCCCGGGACAGGGCTCTACGAGCAGTACTTC. Encoded protein: CASSPSPGTGLYEQYF.

This clonotype was counted many times. The gene calls are TRBV3-1 and TRBJ2-7, with D possibly TRBD2 on 5 matching bases. CDR1 and CDR2 (germline): LGHDT, YNNKEL (reference sequence). There are 14 residues in the CDR3. Trimming removed 5 bases at V and 2 bases at J, with 13 bases between. CDR3 coding DNA: TGTGCCAGCAGCAAGAACCCCGGGACCTACGAGCAGTACTTC. It encodes CASSKNPGTYEQYF.

CDR3 amino acids: CSASGDRGNSNQPQHF. CDR3 DNA: TGCAGTGCTAGTGGGGACAGGGGTAATAGCAATCAGCCCCAGCATTTT. The rearrangement uses TRBV20-1 and TRBJ1-5; TRBD1 aligns across 10 bases. The ends lost 3 bases at V and 0 bases at J; junction bases unmatched: 5. Germline CDR1 DFQATT, CDR2 SNEGSKA (reference sequence). The CDR3 runs to 16 residues.

J is TRBJ1-1 and V is TRBV7-3; 8 bases agree with TRBD1. Unmatched junction bases numbered 6, after V lost 5 bases and J lost 4 bases. Germline CDR1 SGHTA, CDR2 FQGTGA. The CDR3 loop spans 14 amino acids. The CDR3 nucleotides read TGTGCCAGCAGCACACAGGGGGGGAGCACTGAAGCTTTCTTT. Its protein is CASSTQGGSTEAFF.

The chain couples TRBV6-1 to TRBJ2-6, with D hard to call. From germline, CDR1 is MNHNS and CDR2 SASEGT. The CDR3 is 20 amino acids. V lost 11 bases and J lost 0, with 29 bases in between. The CDR3 DNA is TGTGCCTGTAACTCTCCTTCAACACGGTTTTTTAACTCTGGGGCCAACGTCCTGACTTTC. This gives the protein CACNSPSTRFFNSGANVLTF.

Only a few counts were recorded for this clonotype. This chain uses TRBV19 with TRBJ1-5; 7 positions agree with TRBD1. The germline V gene has CDR1 LNHDA and CDR2 SQIVND (reference sequence). Trimming removed 6 bases from V and 4 bases from J; junction bases left unmatched: 3. The CDR3 is 13 amino acids. CDR3 bases: TGTGCCAGTAGGGCAGGGGGGAATCAGCCCCAGCATTTT. Residues: CASRAGGNQPQHF.